This passage covers 4 T cell receptor beta chains from one sample sequenced in a study of CD8 T cells in ankylosing spondylitis. TCRdb used MiXCR to reprocess the 5' RACE reads, holding one entry per CDR3 protein. Of about 200,000 distinct CDR3 sequences in the sample, roughly 13% were seen once. The sequenced material came from blood, either unsorted or a sorted T cell fraction (not recorded which). The receptors stem from a male donor with ankylosing spondylitis or in good health (not recorded which).

The table lists this clonotype with many counts. This chain connects TRBV6-1 to TRBJ2-3; no firm D call. The CDR3 is 10 amino acids. CDR1 and CDR2 from the germline V gene are MNHNS and SASEGT. The germline V and J ends were trimmed by 6 bases and 6 bases, with 4 bases remaining between them. The CDR3 DNA sequence: TGTGCCAGCAGGGGGGATACGCAGTATTTT. This sequence encodes CASRGDTQYF.

In its sample, this clonotype was seen many times. J is TRBJ2-7 and V is TRBV20-1; D perhaps matches TRBD1 (5 bases). The V gene's germline CDR1 is DFQATT and CDR2 SNEGSKA (reference sequence). The CDR3 runs to 13 residues. Trimming removed 3 bases from V and 0 bases from J, with 9 bases in between. The CDR3 sequence is CSARGRNSYEQYF. The CDR3 region has the DNA TGCAGTGCTAGGGGGCGGAACTCCTACGAGCAGTACTTC.

The J gene is TRBJ1-5, the V gene TRBV10-2, with 7 bases lining up with TRBD1. The V segment lost 4 bases and the J segment 8 bases; nucleotides outside the gene matches: 5. Germline CDR1 is WSHSY and CDR2 is SAAADI. The CDR3 consists of 13 residues. In DNA, the CDR3 is TGCGCCAGCAGTGCGGACAGGTTGGAGCCCCAGCATTTT. Translated: CASSADRLEPQHF.

This clonotype occurred a few times. The rearrangement joins TRBV12-3 or TRBV12-4 to TRBJ2-7; possibly TRBD2 for D (6 bases). Trimming removed 3 bases from V and 6 bases from J, with 9 bases in between. The CDR3 is 12 residues long. The CDR3 nucleotides read TGTGCCAGCAGTTTTACTAGCACCGAGCAGTACTTC. As protein: CASSFTSTEQYF.